This T cell receptor beta chain was profiled in a study of blood T cells in healthy people across ages. Drawn from each donor were 9 to 10 milliliters of peripheral blood. This clonotype has at least ten counts. The second PCR ran roughly 6 to 11 cycles with a sample-barcoded 5' primer and J-beta primers. Every cDNA molecule bore a tag from a template-switch adaptor containing 12 random nucleotides. TCRdb re-called the 5' RACE reads with MiXCR, one entry per CDR3 protein. Among roughly 1,700,000 distinct CDR3 sequences listed, 28% were seen once. Germline V CDR1 and CDR2: PRHDT, FYEKMQ (reference sequence). V was pared by 2 bases and J by 5 bases, with 16 bases between. This CDR3 has 15 residues.

This chain links TRBV13 with TRBJ2-7; maybe TRBD1 (6 bases). The receptor was derived from a woman in her 30s in good health. The sequenced sample consisted of blood. The DNA of the CDR3 is TGTGCCAGCAGCTTACGTCGTACAGGGTTGGACGAGCAGTACTTC. Its protein product is CASSLRRTGLDEQYF.